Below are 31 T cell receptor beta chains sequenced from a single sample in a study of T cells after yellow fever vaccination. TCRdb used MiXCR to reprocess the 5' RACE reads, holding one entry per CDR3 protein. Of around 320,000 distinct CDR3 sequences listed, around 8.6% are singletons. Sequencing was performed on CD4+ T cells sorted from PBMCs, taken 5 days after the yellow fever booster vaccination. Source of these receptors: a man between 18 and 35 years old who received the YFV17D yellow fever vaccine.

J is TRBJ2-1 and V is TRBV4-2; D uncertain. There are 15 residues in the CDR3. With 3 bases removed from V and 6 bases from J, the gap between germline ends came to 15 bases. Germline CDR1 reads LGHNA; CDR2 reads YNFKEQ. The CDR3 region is CASSHPGTSRNEQFF. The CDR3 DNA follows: TGTGCCAGCAGCCACCCAGGAACAAGCCGCAATGAGCAGTTCTTC.

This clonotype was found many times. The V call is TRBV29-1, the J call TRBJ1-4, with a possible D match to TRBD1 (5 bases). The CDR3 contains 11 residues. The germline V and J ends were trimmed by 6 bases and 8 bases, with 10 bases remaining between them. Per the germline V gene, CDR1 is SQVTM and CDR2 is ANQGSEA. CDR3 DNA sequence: TGCAGCGTCGCCTGGGGGGAAAAACTGTTTTTT. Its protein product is CSVAWGEKLFF. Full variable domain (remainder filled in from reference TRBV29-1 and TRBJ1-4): SAVISQKPSRDICQRGTSLTIQCQVDSQVTMMFWYRQQPGQSLTLIATANQGSEATYESGFVIDKFPISRPNLTFSTLTVSNMSPEDSSIYLCSVAWGEKLFFGSGTQLSVL.

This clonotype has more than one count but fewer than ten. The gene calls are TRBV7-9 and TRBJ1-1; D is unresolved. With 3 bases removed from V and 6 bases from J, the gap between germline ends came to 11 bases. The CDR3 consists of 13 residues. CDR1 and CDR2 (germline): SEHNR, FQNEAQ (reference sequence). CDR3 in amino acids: CASSFYGEPEAFF. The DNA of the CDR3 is TGTGCCAGCAGCTTTTACGGGGAGCCTGAAGCTTTCTTT.

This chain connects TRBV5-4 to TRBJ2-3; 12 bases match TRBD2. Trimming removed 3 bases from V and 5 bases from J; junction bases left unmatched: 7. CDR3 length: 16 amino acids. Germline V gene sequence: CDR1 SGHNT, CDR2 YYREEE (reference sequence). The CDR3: CASSYRLAGVIDTQYF. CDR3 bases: TGTGCCAGCAGCTACCGACTAGCGGGGGTAATAGATACGCAGTATTTT. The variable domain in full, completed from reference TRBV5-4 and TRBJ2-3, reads ETGVTQSPTHLIKTRGQQVTLRCSSQSGHNTVSWYQQALGQGPQFIFQYYREEENGRGNFPPRFSGLQFPNYSSELNVNALELDDSALYLCASSYRLAGVIDTQYFGPGTRLTVL.

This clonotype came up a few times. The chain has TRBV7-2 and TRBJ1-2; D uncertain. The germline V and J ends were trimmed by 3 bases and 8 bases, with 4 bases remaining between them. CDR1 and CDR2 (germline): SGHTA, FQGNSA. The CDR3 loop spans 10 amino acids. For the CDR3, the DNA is TGTGCCAGCAGCTTTCCGGGCTACACCTTC. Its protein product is CASSFPGYTF.

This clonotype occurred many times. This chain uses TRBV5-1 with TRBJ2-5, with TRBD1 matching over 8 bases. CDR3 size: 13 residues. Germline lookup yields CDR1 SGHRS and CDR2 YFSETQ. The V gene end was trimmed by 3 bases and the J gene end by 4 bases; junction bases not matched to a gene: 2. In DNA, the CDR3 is TGCGCCAGCAGCTCCACAGGGGGAGAGACCCAGTACTTC. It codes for CASSSTGGETQYF.

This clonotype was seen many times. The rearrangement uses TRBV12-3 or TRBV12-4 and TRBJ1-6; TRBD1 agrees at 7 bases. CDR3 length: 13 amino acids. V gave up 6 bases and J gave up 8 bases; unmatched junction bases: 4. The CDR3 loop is CASSPGGYSPLHF. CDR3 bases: TGTGCCAGCAGCCCAGGGGGATATTCACCCCTCCACTTT.

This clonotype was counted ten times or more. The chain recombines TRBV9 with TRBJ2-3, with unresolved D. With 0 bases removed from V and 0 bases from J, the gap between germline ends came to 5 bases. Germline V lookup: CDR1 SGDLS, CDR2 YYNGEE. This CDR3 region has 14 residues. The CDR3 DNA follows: TGTGCCAGCAGCGTAGCTCCTAGCACAGATACGCAGTATTTT. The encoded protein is CASSVAPSTDTQYF.

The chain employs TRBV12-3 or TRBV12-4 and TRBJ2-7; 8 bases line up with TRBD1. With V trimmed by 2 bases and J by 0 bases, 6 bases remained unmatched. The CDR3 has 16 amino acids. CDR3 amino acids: CASSLWGQENSYEQYF. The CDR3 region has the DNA TGTGCCAGCAGTTTATGGGGACAGGAGAACTCCTACGAGCAGTACTTC.

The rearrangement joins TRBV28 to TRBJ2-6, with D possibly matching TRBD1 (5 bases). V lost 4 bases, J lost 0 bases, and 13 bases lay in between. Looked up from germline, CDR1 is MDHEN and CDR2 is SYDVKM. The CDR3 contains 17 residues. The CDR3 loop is CASSSRQLHSGANVLTF. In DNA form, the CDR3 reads TGTGCCAGCAGTTCAAGACAGTTACACTCTGGGGCCAACGTCCTGACTTTC.

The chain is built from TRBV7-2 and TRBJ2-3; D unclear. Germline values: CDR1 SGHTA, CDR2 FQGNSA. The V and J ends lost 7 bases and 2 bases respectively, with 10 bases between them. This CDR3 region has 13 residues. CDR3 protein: CASNTRSTDTQYF. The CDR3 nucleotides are TGTGCCAGCAATACACGATCCACAGATACGCAGTATTTT.

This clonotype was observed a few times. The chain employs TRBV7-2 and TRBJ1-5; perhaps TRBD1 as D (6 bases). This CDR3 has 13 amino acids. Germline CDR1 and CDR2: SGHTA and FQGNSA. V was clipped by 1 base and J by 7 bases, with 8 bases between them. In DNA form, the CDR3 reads TGTGCCAGCAGCTTAGACAGGGAACAGCCCCAGCATTTT. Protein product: CASSLDREQPQHF.

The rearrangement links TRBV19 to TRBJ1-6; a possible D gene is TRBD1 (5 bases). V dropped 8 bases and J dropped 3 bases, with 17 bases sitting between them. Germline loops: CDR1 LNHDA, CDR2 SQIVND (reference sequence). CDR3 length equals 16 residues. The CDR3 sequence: CASRSGAVDYNSPLHF. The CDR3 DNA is TGTGCCAGTCGCTCCGGGGCAGTTGACTATAATTCACCCCTCCACTTT. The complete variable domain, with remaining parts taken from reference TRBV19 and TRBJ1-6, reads DGGITQSPKYLFRKEGQNVTLSCEQNLNHDAMYWYRQDPGQGLRLIYYSQIVNDFQKGDIAEGYSVSREKKESFPLTVTSAQKNPTAFYLCASRSGAVDYNSPLHFGNGTRLTVT.

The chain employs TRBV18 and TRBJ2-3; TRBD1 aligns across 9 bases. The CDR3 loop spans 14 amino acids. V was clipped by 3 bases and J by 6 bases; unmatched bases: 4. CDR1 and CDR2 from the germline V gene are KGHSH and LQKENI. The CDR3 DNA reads TGTGCCAGCTCACCCGGGACAGGGAAGGATACGCAGTATTTT. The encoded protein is CASSPGTGKDTQYF.

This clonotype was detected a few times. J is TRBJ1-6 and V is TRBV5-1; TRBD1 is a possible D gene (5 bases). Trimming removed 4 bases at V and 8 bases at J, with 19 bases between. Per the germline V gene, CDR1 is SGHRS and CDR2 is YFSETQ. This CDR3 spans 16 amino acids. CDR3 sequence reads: CASSLAGDKGDSPLHF. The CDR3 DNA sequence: TGCGCCAGCAGCCTGGCGGGGGATAAGGGAGATTCACCCCTCCACTTT.

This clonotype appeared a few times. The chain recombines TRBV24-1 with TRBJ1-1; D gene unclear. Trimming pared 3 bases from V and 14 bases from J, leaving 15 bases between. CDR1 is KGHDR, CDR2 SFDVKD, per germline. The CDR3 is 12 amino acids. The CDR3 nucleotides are TGTGCCACCAGTGATGCCTCGGAAGTCCTATTCTTT. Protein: CATSDASEVLFF.

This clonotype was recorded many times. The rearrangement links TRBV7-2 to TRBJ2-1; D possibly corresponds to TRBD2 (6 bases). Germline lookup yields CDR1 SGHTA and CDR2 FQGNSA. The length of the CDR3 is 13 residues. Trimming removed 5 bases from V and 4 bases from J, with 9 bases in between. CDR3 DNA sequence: TGTGCCAGCAGCCCGACTAGGTACAATGAGCAGTTCTTC. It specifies CASSPTRYNEQFF.

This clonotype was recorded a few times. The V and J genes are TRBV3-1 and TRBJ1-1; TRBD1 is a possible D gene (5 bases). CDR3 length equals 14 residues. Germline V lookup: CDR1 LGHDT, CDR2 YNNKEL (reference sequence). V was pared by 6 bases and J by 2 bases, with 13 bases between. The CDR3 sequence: CASSWGVGNTEAFF. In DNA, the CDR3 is TGTGCCAGCAGTTGGGGCGTCGGCAACACTGAAGCTTTCTTT.

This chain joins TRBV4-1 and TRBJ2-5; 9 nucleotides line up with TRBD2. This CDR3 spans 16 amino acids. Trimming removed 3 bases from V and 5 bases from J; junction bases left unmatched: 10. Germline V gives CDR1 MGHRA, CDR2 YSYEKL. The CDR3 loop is CASSQLAGGALETQYF. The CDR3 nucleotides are TGCGCCAGCAGCCAGCTTGCGGGGGGGGCTCTGGAGACCCAGTACTTC.

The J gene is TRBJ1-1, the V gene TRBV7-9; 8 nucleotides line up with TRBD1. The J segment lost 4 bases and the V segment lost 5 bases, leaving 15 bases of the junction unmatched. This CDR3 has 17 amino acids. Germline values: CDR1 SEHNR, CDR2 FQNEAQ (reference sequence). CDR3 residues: CASSPHLNLDRGTEAFF. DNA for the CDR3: TGTGCCAGCAGCCCCCACTTGAACCTTGACAGGGGCACTGAAGCTTTCTTT.

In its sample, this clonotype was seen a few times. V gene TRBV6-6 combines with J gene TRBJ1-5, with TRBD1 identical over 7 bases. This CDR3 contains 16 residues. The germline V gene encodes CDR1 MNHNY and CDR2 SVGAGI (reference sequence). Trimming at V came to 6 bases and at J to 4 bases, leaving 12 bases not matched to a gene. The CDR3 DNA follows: TGTGCCAGCAGAAGAAGGACAGGCCACATTAATCAGCCCCAGCATTTT. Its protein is CASRRRTGHINQPQHF.

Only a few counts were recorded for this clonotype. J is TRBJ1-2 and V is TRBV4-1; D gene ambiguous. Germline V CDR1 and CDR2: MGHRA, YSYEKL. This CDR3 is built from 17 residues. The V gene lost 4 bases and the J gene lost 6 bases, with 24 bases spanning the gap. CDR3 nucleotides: TGCGCCAGCAGCCCCCTTAAAGGTCCGGAGGACCCTCATGGCTACACCTTC. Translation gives CASSPLKGPEDPHGYTF.

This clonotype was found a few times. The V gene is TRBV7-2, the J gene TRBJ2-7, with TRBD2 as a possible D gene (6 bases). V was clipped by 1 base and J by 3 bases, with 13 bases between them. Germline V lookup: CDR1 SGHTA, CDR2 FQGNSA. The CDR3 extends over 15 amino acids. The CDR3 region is CASSLGPRGLYEQYF. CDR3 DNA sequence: TGTGCCAGCAGCTTAGGGCCGCGGGGACTCTACGAGCAGTACTTC.

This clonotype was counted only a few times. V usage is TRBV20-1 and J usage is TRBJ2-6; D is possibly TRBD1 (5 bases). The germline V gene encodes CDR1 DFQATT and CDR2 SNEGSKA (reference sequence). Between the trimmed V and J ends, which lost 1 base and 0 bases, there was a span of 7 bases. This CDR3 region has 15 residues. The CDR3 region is CSARAGPSGANVLTF. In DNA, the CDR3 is TGCAGTGCTAGAGCAGGGCCCTCTGGGGCCAACGTCCTGACTTTC.

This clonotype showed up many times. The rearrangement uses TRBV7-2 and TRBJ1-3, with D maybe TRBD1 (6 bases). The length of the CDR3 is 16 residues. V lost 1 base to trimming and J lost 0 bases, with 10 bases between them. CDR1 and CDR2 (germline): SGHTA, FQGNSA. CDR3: CASSLGGPASGNTIYF. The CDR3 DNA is TGTGCCAGCAGCTTAGGGGGGCCCGCCTCTGGAAACACCATATATTTT. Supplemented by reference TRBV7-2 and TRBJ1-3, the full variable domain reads GAGVSQSPSNKVTEKGKDVELRCDPISGHTALYWYRQSLGQGLEFLIYFQGNSAPDKSGLPSDRFSAERTGGSVSTLTIQRTQQEDSAVYLCASSLGGPASGNTIYFGEGSWLTVV.

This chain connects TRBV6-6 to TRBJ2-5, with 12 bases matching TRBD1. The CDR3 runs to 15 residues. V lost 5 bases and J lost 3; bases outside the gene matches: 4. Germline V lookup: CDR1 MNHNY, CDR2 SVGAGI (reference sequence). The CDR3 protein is CASSGGTGGKETQYF. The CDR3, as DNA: TGTGCCAGCAGTGGCGGGACAGGGGGCAAAGAGACCCAGTACTTC.

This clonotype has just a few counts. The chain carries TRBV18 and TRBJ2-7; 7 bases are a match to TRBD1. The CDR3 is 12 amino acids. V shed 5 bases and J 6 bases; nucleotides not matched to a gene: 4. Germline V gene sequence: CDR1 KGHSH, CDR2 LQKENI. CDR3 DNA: TGTGCCAGCTCAGAGACAGGGAGCGAGCAGTACGTC. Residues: CASSETGSEQYV.

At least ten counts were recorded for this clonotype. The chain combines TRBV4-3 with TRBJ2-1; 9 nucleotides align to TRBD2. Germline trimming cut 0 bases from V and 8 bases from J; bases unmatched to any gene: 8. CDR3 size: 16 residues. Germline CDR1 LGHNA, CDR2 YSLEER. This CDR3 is CASSQEGRGGVHEQFF. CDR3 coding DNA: TGCGCCAGCAGCCAAGAAGGGCGGGGGGGCGTCCATGAGCAGTTCTTC.

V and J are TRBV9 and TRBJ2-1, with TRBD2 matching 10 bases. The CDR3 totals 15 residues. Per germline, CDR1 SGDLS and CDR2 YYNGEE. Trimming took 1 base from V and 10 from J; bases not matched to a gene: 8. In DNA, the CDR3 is TGTGCCAGCAGCGTATCCAGCGGGGGGGCCGGGGAGCAGTTCTTC. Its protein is CASSVSSGGAGEQFF.

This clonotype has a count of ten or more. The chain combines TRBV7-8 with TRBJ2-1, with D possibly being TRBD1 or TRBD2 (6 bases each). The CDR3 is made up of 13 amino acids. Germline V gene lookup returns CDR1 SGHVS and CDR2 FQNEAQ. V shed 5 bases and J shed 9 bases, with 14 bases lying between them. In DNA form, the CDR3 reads TGTGCCAGCAGCCGGAGGGGGGACGGTGAGCAGTTCTTC. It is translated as CASSRRGDGEQFF. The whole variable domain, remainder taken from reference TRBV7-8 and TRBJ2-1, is GAGVSQSPRYKVAKRGQDVALRCDPISGHVSLFWYQQALGQGPEFLTYFQNEAQLDKSGLPSDRFFAERPEGSVSTLKIQRTQQEDSAVYLCASSRRGDGEQFFGPGTRLTVL.

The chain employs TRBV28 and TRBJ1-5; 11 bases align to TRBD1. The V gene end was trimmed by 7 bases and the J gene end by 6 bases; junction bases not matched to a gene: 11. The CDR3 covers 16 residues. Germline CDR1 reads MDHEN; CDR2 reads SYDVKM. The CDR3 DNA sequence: TGTGCCAGCATCAATATGGACAGGGGGCTAGGTCAGCCCCAGCATTTT. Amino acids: CASINMDRGLGQPQHF.